The 25 T cell receptor beta chains in this list originate from one sample, sequenced in a study of T cells in Graves' hyperthyroidism and ophthalmopathy. Amplification of TCR beta CDR3 regions was performed using RNA transcripts as template. HTBI primers were employed in a first-round RT-PCR of the TCR CDR3. TCRdb recomputed calls from the multiplex PCR reads with MiXCR, one row per CDR3 protein. The sample gives 400,000 or so distinct CDR3 sequences, more than 12% of which show up once; about 20% is in the top ten. The sample taken for sequencing was blood. The receptors shown here come from a woman aged 25 to 45 with Graves' ophthalmopathy.

The rearrangement uses TRBV6-1 and TRBJ2-5; D possibly corresponds to TRBD2 (6 bases). Germline V gives CDR1 MNHNS, CDR2 SASEGT. The CDR3 spans 13 residues. Trimming took 6 bases from V and 5 from J, leaving 13 bases between them. The CDR3 DNA follows: TGTGCCAGCAGGGGGACTCCAGGGGAGACCCAGTACTTC. Its translation: CASRGTPGETQYF.

This clonotype was counted only a few times. This chain joins TRBV7-8 and TRBJ1-6; D unclear. The CDR3 is 15 amino acids. The ends were cut back, 5 bases at V and 8 bases at J, with 16 bases in the middle. Germline V gene data show CDR1 as SGHVS and CDR2 as FQNEAQ. The CDR3, as DNA: TGTGCCAGCAGCACCCGGAGGTTTGTTGATTCACCCCTCCACTTT. This translates into CASSTRRFVDSPLHF. Filled out from reference TRBV7-8 and TRBJ1-6, the complete variable domain reads GAGVSQSPRYKVAKRGQDVALRCDPISGHVSLFWYQQALGQGPEFLTYFQNEAQLDKSGLPSDRFFAERPEGSVSTLKIQRTQQEDSAVYLCASSTRRFVDSPLHFGNGTRLTVT.

This clonotype was seen repeatedly, ten times or more. CDR3 in amino acids: CASRRTSGESSEQYF. CDR3 DNA sequence: TGTGCCAGCAGGCGGACTAGCGGGGAATCATCGGAGCAGTACTTC. The V call is TRBV11-2, the J call TRBJ2-7, with TRBD2 identical over 12 bases. This CDR3 comprises 15 residues. Trimming at V came to 6 bases and at J to 7 bases, leaving 10 bases not matched to a gene. Germline assignment: CDR1 SGHAT and CDR2 FQNNGV.

This clonotype was recorded a few times. The junction departs from germline at one end; a sequencing error may be responsible. The chain combines TRBV7-7 with TRBJ2-1, with 11 bases that match TRBD2. This CDR3 has 12 amino acids. CDR1 SSHAT and CDR2 FNYEAQ come from the germline V gene (reference sequence). The CDR3 nucleotides read TGTGCTAGCAGCCCGAGGACTAGCGGGCTGTTCTTC. It yields the protein CASSPRTSGLFF. The full variable domain, completed using reference TRBV7-7 and TRBJ2-1, is GAGVSQSPRYKVTKRGQDVTLRCDPISSHATLYWYQQALGQGPEFLTYFNYEAQPDKSGLPSDRFSAERPEGSISTLTIQRTEQRDSAMYRCASSPRTSGLFFGPGTRLTVL.

The chain couples TRBV7-2 to TRBJ2-3, with TRBD2 matching over 11 bases. Germline V gene lookup returns CDR1 SGHTA and CDR2 FQGNSA. With 5 bases clipped from V and 4 bases from J, the junction kept 8 bases outside the gene matches. The CDR3 has 16 residues. For the CDR3, the DNA is TGTGCCAGCAGCGGTAGACTAGCGGGGATCCCAGATACGCAGTATTTT. Translated: CASSGRLAGIPDTQYF.

This clonotype was picked up many times. This chain connects TRBV28 to TRBJ2-7; D possibly corresponds to TRBD1 (5 bases). Trimming shortened V by 5 bases and J by 3 bases, and 17 bases separated the two germline ends. Looked up from germline, CDR1 is MDHEN and CDR2 is SYDVKM. This CDR3 comprises 15 residues. DNA of the CDR3: TGTGCCAGCAGTGGCCCTACAGGAATCCTCTACGAGCAGTACTTC. Translating gives CASSGPTGILYEQYF. The full variable domain, rest sourced from reference TRBV28 and TRBJ2-7, is DVKVTQSSRYLVKRTGEKVFLECVQDMDHENMFWYRQDPGLGLRLIYFSYDVKMKEKGDIPEGYSVSREKKERFSLILESASTNQTSMYLCASSGPTGILYEQYFGPGTRLTVT.

At least ten counts were recorded for this clonotype. The chain carries TRBV6-1 and TRBJ2-3; D possibly uses TRBD1 or TRBD2 (5 bases each). V gave up 6 bases and J gave up 2 bases, with 18 bases separating them. The CDR3 contains 16 residues. The germline CDR1 and CDR2 sequences are MNHNS and SASEGT. The CDR3 spells CASSLLGGVPTDTQYF. Here the CDR3 DNA reads TGTGCCAGCAGCCTTCTTGGGGGAGTCCCCACAGATACGCAGTATTTT.

This clonotype showed up just a few times. The rearrangement joins TRBV29-1 to TRBJ2-7; TRBD1 aligns across 7 bases. The germline gives CDR1 SQVTM, CDR2 ANQGSEA. CDR3 length: 11 residues. V was pared by 4 bases and J by 9 bases, with 6 bases of the junction left unmatched. The CDR3 DNA is TGCAGCGTTGGAGGGACAGTCGGGCAGTACTTC. It is translated as CSVGGTVGQYF.

This clonotype was seen more than once but under ten times. Written as DNA, the CDR3 is TGCGCCAGCAGTAAACGGCCCCGTCCCCTTGCCTACAATGAGCAGTTCTTC. It encodes CASSKRPRPLAYNEQFF. The chain has TRBV4-1 and TRBJ2-1; D gene unclear. Trimming took off 6 bases at V and 2 bases at J, with 20 bases between the two ends. Germline loops: CDR1 MGHRA, CDR2 YSYEKL. This CDR3 has 17 amino acids.

This clonotype appeared many times. The chain combines TRBV18 with TRBJ1-2; D uncertain. The CDR3 covers 17 residues. The germline V and J ends were trimmed by 1 base and 5 bases, with 20 bases remaining between them. In germline, CDR1 is KGHSH, CDR2 LQKENI. The CDR3 coding sequence is TGTGCCAGCTCACCACAAAACCACGACCAGGAGGGATATGGCTACACCTTC. Its translation: CASSPQNHDQEGYGYTF.

This clonotype was counted ten times or more. The chain links TRBV20-1 to TRBJ1-5; perhaps TRBD1 as D (5 bases). Germline loops: CDR1 DFQATT, CDR2 SNEGSKA (reference sequence). The CDR3 runs to 16 residues. The germline V and J ends were trimmed by 4 bases and 7 bases, with 23 bases remaining between them. CDR3 sequence (DNA): TGCAGTGCTATCGTAGGGGATCAGGGTCTTCGGCAGCCCCAGCATTTT. Its protein product is CSAIVGDQGLRQPQHF.

This clonotype was observed many times. The chain has TRBV20-1 and TRBJ2-2; no definite D call. The CDR3 length is 14 residues. Trimming left V 0 bases short and J 5 bases short, with 10 bases between. Germline V gives CDR1 DFQATT, CDR2 SNEGSKA (reference sequence). The CDR3 spells CSARDPPSTGELFF. In DNA, the CDR3 is TGCAGTGCTAGAGATCCTCCTTCGACCGGGGAGCTGTTTTTT.

This clonotype showed up many times. The chain combines TRBV28 with TRBJ2-2; no clear D. The CDR3 loop spans 15 amino acids. Germline V lookup: CDR1 MDHEN, CDR2 SYDVKM. V shed 4 bases and J shed 9 bases, with 18 bases lying between them. CDR3 sequence (DNA): TGTGCCAGCAGTTCATATGGGAAGTATAGCCGGGAGCTGTTTTTT. Its protein is CASSSYGKYSRELFF.

This clonotype was observed many times. The chain is built from TRBV30 and TRBJ1-2; a possible D gene is TRBD1 (5 bases). Trimming cost V 2 bases and J 8 bases, with 18 bases left between them. The CDR3 contains 14 residues. Germline V lookup: CDR1 GTSNPN, CDR2 SVGIG (reference sequence). DNA for the CDR3: TGTGCCTGGAGTTACGATTCAGGGAGAGGAGGCTACACCTTC. This sequence encodes CAWSYDSGRGGYTF.

This clonotype was recorded at least ten times. The CDR3 spells CSARDHTGNQPQHF. As DNA, the CDR3 is TGCAGTGCTCGTGACCATACGGGCAATCAGCCCCAGCATTTT. The V gene is TRBV20-1, the J gene TRBJ1-5; D uncertain. Trimming shortened V by 5 bases and J by 2 bases, and 13 bases separated the two germline ends. Germline V gene lookup returns CDR1 DFQATT and CDR2 SNEGSKA (reference sequence). This CDR3 is 14 amino acids long.

J is TRBJ2-2 and V is TRBV7-2; D unresolved. Between the trimmed V and J ends, which lost 1 base and 13 bases, there was a span of 10 bases. From germline, CDR1 is SGHTA and CDR2 FQGNSA. This CDR3 has 12 residues. CDR3 DNA: TGTGCCAGCAGCTTAGGTTTGCAAGCGCTGTTTTTT. It is translated as CASSLGLQALFF.

This clonotype was picked up many times. The chain combines TRBV7-2 with TRBJ2-2; 8 bases map to TRBD2. The CDR3 sequence is 17 residues long. Germline V lookup: CDR1 SGHTA, CDR2 FQGNSA. Unmatched junction bases numbered 10, after V lost 3 bases and J lost 4 bases. The CDR3 DNA reads TGTGCCAGCAGCTTGTTCCGCGGGGGGTTCGCCACCGGGGAGCTGTTTTTT. Translating gives CASSLFRGGFATGELFF.

This clonotype was observed many times. The V and J genes are TRBV18 and TRBJ1-2; D is undetermined. The CDR3 runs 13 residues. V lost 2 bases to trimming and J lost 2 bases, with 6 bases between them. Germline V gene data show CDR1 as KGHSH and CDR2 as LQKENI. The CDR3 loop is CASSPGRNYGYTF. CDR3 coding DNA: TGTGCCAGCTCACCAGGGAGGAACTATGGCTACACCTTC.

At least ten counts were recorded for this clonotype. The chain employs TRBV2 and TRBJ2-5, with 8 bases that match TRBD1. The CDR3 has 14 amino acids. After removal of 8 bases from V and 4 bases from J, the junction contained 9 bases not matched to a gene. Germline assignment: CDR1 SNHLY and CDR2 FYNNEI. CDR3 bases: TGTGCCAGCTACCGACAGGGGATGGGAGAGACCCAGTACTTC. It codes for CASYRQGMGETQYF.

The table lists this clonotype with many counts. This sequence joins TRBV3-1 and TRBJ2-3; TRBD1 is a possible D gene (6 bases). The V gene lost 4 bases and the J gene lost 0 bases, with 14 bases spanning the gap. Germline CDR1 is LGHDT and CDR2 is YNNKEL (reference sequence). The CDR3 covers 16 residues. The CDR3 is CASSPVAGVSTDTQYF. CDR3 DNA: TGTGCCAGCAGCCCCGTAGCAGGGGTGAGCACAGATACGCAGTATTTT.

This clonotype occurred many times. DNA for the CDR3: TGTGCCAGCAGCTCTGGCGGGGTGACGCCCCAGCATTTT. Protein sequence: CASSSGGVTPQHF. V and J are TRBV11-2 and TRBJ1-5; D is uncertain. Per the germline V gene, CDR1 is SGHAT and CDR2 is FQNNGV. The CDR3 sequence is 13 residues long. V was trimmed by 4 bases and J by 9 bases, leaving 13 bases between them.

This clonotype showed up many times. The chain uses TRBV28 and TRBJ1-1; D remains ambiguous. V gave up 2 bases and J gave up 8 bases, with 3 bases separating them. CDR1 MDHEN and CDR2 SYDVKM come from the germline V gene. This CDR3 spans 10 amino acids. CDR3 in amino acids: CASSLGEAFF. As DNA, the CDR3 is TGTGCCAGCAGTTTAGGGGAAGCTTTCTTT.

This clonotype was seen ten or more times. V usage is TRBV6-5 and J usage is TRBJ1-1; D remains ambiguous. V was shortened by 0 bases and J by 6 bases, with 8 bases between the two germline ends. CDR1 and CDR2 from the germline V gene are MNHEY and SVGAGI. This CDR3 has 13 amino acids. The CDR3 protein is CASSYSRAAEAFF. Here the CDR3 DNA reads TGTGCCAGCAGTTACTCGCGGGCCGCTGAAGCTTTCTTT.

This clonotype was seen ten or more times. J is TRBJ1-5 and V is TRBV19, with a tentative D call TRBD1 (6 bases). The CDR3 is made up of 16 amino acids. The ends were cut back, 3 bases at V and 9 bases at J, with 21 bases in the middle. CDR1 and CDR2 (germline): LNHDA, SQIVND (reference sequence). As DNA, the CDR3 is TGTGCCAGTAGTATTGGTGGGGCAGGGGTTAGGGGGCCCCAGCATTTT. It codes for CASSIGGAGVRGPQHF.

This clonotype was detected many times. This rearrangement joins TRBV6-1 to TRBJ1-2, with 8 nucleotides matching TRBD1. V gave up 7 bases and J gave up 3 bases; unmatched junction bases: 7. The CDR3 extends over 14 amino acids. Germline lookup yields CDR1 MNHNS and CDR2 SASEGT. CDR3 amino acids: CASKLTGGDYGYTF. The CDR3 coding sequence is TGTGCCAGCAAGCTTACAGGGGGGGACTATGGCTACACCTTC.